The source of this TCR beta chain is a study of glioma-infiltrating T cells. Regarding the study as a whole: Very few CDR3 sequences were shared between tissue and blood. Above-expected tissue-blood divergence occurred in all gliomas, most in low-grade ones.

There are 18 residues in the CDR3. V was clipped by 1 base and J by 0 bases, with 17 bases between them. The germline CDR1 and CDR2 sequences are SGHKS and YYEKEE (reference sequence). Using RNA template, CDR3s of TCR alpha and beta were amplified with iRepertoire arm-PCR. For one-step reverse transcription and amplification, about 90-450 ng of tissue mRNA or PBMC total RNA was used. MiXCR was run by TCRdb on the multiplex PCR reads, yielding one entry per CDR3 protein. The table records fewer than 250,000 distinct CDR3 sequences, approximately 30% of them present only once. This clonotype was seen only a few times. The target antigen is unknown.

The genes are TRBV5-5 and TRBJ1-3; maybe TRBD1 (5 bases). The source material was glioma tissue, nonneoplastic brain tissue, or PBMCs (not recorded which). The receptor comes from a human donor with low-grade glioma or glioblastoma, undergoing nonglioma brain surgery, or in good health (not recorded which). CDR3 sequence reads: CASSLLSGQLSSGNTIYF. DNA of the CDR3: TGTGCCAGCAGCTTGCTGTCGGGGCAGCTGAGCTCTGGAAACACCATATATTTT. Variable domain in full (rest from reference TRBV5-5 and TRBJ1-3): DAGVTQSPTHLIKTRGQQVTLRCSPISGHKSVSWYQQVLGQGPQFIFQYYEKEERGRGNFPDRFSARQFPNYSSELNVNALLLGDSALYLCASSLLSGQLSSGNTIYFGEGSWLTVV.